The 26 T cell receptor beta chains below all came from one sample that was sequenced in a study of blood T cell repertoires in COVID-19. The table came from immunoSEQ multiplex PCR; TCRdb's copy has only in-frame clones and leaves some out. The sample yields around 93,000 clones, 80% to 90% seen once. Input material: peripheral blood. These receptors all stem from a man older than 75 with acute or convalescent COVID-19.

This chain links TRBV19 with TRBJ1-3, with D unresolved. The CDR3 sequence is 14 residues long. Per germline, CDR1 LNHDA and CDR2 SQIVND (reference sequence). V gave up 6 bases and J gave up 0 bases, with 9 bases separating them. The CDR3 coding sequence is TGTGCCAGTAGGGAGGGAGCCTCTGGAAACACCATATATTTT. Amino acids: CASREGASGNTIYF.

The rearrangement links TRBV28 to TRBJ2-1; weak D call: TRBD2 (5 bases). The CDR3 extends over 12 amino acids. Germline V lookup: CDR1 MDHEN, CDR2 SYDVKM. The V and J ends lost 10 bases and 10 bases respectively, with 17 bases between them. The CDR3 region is CATLESGREQFF. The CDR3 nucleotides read TGTGCCACCCTGGAAAGCGGAAGAGAGCAGTTCTTC.

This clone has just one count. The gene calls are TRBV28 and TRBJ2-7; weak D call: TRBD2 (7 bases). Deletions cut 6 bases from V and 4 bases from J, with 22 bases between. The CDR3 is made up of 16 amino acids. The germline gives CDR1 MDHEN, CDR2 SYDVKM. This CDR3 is CASRPMRGGSVYEQYF. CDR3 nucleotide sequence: TGTGCCAGCAGGCCAATGAGGGGGGGAAGCGTTTACGAGCAGTACTTC.

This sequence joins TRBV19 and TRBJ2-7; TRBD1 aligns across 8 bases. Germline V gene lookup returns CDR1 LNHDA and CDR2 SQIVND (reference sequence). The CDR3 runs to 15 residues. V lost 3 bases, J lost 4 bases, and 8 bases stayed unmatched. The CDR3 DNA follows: TGTGCCAGTAGTATGCCCGGCGGACAGGGATACGAGCAGTACTTC. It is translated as CASSMPGGQGYEQYF.

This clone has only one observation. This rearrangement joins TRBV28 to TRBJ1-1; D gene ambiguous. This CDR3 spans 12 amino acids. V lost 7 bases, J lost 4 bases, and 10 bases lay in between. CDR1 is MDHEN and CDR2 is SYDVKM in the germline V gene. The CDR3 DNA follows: TGTGCCAGCATCCGGGTGGGCACTGAAGCTTTCTTT. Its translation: CASIRVGTEAFF.

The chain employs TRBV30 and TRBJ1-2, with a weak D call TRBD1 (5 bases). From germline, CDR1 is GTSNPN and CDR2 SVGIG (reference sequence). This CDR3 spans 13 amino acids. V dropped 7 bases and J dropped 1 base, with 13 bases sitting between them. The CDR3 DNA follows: TGTGCCTCTTCCAGGGTCGGTAACTATGGCTACACCTTC. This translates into CASSRVGNYGYTF.

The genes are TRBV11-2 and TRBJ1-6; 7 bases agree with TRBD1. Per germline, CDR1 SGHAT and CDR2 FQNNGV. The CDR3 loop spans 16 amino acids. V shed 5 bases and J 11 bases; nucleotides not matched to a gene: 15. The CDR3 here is CASSPPGTVGIPPLHF. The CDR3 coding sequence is TGTGCCAGCAGCCCCCCCGGGACAGTTGGTATCCCACCCCTCCACTTT.

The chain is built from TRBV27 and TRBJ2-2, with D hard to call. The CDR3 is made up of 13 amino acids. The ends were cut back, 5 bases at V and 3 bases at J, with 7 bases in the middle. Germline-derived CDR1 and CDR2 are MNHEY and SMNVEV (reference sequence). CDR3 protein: CASSPLYTGELFF. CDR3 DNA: TGTGCCAGCAGTCCCTTATACACCGGGGAGCTGTTTTTT.

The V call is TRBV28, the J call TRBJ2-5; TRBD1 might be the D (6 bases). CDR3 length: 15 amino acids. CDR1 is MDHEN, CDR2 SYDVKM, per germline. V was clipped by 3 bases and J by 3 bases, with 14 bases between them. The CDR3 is CASSFMLGQKETQYF. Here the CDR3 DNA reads TGTGCCAGCAGTTTCATGCTAGGACAGAAAGAGACCCAGTACTTC.

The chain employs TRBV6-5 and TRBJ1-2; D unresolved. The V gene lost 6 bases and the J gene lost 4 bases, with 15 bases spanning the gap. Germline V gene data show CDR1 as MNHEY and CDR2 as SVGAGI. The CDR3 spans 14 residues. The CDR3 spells CASRRGGSPYGYTF. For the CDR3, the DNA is TGTGCCAGCAGGAGAGGAGGCAGCCCCTATGGCTACACCTTC.

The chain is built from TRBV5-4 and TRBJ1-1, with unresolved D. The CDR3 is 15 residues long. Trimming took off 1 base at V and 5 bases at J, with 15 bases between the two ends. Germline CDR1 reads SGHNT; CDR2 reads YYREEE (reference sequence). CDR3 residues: CASSLISAGRTEAFF. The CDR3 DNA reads TGTGCCAGCAGCTTGATTTCTGCGGGTAGGACTGAAGCTTTCTTT.

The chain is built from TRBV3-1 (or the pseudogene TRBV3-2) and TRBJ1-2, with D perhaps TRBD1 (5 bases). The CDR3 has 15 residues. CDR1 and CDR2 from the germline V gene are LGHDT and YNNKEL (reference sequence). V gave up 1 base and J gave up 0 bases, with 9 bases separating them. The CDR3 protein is CASSQVAGANYGYTF. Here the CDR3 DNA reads TGTGCCAGCAGCCAAGTGGCGGGGGCTAACTATGGCTACACCTTC.

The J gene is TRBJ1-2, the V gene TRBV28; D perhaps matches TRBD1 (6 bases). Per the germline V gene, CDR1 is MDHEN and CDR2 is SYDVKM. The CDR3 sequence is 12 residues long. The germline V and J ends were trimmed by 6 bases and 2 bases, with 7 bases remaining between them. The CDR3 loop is CASRTGNYGYTF. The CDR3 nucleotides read TGTGCCAGCAGAACAGGGAACTATGGCTACACCTTC.

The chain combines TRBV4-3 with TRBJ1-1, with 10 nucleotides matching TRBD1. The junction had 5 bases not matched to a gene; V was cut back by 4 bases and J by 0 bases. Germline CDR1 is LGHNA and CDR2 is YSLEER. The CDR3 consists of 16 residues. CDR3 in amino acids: CASSRGTGAMNTEAFF. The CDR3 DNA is TGCGCCAGCAGCCGGGGGACAGGGGCCATGAACACTGAAGCTTTCTTT.

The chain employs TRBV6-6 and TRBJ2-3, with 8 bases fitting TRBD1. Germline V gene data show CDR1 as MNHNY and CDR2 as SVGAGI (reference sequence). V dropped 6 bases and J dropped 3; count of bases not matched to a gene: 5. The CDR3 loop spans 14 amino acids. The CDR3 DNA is TGTGCCAGCAGCCACCGGACAGGGACAGATACGCAGTATTTT. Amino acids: CASSHRTGTDTQYF.

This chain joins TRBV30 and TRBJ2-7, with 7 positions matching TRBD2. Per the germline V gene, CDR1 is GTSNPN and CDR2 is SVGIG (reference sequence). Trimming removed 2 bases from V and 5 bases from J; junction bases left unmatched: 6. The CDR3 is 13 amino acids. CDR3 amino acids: CAWSKPGGNEQYF. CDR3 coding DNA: TGTGCCTGGAGTAAACCCGGGGGGAACGAGCAGTACTTC. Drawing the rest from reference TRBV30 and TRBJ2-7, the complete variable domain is SQTIHQWPATLVQPVGSPLSLECTVEGTSNPNLYWYRQAAGRGLQLLFYSVGIGQISSEVPQNLSASRPQDRQFILSSKKLLLSDSGFYLCAWSKPGGNEQYFGPGTRLTVT.

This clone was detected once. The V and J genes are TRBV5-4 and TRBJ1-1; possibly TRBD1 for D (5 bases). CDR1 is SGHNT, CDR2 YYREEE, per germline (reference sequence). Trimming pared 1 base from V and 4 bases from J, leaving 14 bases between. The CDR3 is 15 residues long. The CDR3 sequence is CASSLSGEKGTEAFF. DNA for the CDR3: TGTGCCAGCAGCTTGTCGGGGGAAAAGGGCACTGAAGCTTTCTTT.

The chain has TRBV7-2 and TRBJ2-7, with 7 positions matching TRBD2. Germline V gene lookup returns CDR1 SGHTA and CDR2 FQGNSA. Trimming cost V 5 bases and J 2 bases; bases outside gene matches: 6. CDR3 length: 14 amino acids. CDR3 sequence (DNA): TGTGCCAGCAGCCCTGGGACTACAACCTACGAGCAGTACTTC. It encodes CASSPGTTTYEQYF.

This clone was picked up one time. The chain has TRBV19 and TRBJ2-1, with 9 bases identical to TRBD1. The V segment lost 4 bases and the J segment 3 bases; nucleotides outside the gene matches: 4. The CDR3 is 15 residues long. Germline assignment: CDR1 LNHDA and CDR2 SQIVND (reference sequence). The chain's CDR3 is CASSTGQGLYNEQFF. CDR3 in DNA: TGTGCCAGTAGTACGGGACAGGGCCTCTACAATGAGCAGTTCTTC.

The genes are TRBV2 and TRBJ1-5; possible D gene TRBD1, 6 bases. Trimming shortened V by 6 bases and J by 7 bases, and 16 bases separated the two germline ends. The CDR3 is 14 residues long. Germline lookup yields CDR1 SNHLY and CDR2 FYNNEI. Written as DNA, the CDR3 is TGTGCCAGCAGAGGCCAGGGGTATCTCCAGCCCCAGCATTTT. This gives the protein CASRGQGYLQPQHF.

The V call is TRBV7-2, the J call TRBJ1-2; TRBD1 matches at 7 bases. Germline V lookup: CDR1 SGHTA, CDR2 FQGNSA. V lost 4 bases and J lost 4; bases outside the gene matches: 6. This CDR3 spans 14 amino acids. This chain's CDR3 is CASSYNRGPYGYTF. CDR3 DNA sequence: TGTGCCAGCAGCTATAACAGGGGCCCCTATGGCTACACCTTC.

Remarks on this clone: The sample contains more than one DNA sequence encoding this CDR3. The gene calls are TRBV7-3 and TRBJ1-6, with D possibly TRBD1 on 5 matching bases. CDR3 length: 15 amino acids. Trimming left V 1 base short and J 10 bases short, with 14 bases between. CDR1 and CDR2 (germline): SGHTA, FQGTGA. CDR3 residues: CASSLMGQGKSPLHF. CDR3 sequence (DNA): TGTGCCAGCAGCTTAATGGGGCAGGGAAAGTCACCCCTCCACTTT.

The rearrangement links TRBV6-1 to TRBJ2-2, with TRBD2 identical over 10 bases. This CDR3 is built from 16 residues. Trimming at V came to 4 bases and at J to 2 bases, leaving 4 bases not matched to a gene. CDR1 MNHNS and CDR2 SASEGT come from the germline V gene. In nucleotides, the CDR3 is TGTGCCAGCAGTGGTAGCGGGAGGACTAACACCGGGGAGCTGTTTTTT. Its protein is CASSGSGRTNTGELFF.

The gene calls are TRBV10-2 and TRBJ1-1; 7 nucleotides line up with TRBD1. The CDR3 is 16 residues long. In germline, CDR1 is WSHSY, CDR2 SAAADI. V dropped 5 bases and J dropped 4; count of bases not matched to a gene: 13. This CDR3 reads CASSYGQVQEGTEAFF. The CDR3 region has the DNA TGCGCCAGCAGTTATGGACAGGTTCAAGAAGGCACTGAAGCTTTCTTT.

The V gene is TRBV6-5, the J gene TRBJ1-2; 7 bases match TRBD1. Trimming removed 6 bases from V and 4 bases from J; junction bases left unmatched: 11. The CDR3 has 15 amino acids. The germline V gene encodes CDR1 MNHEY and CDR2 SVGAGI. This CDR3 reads CASRTDREVTYGYTF. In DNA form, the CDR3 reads TGTGCCAGCAGGACCGACAGGGAGGTGACCTATGGCTACACCTTC.

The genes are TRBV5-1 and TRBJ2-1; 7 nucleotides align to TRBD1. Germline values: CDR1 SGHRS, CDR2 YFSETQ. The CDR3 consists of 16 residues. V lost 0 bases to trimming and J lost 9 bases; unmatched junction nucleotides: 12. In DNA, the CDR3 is TGCGCCAGCAGCTTGGGACAGGGCCTTACAATGGTTGAGCAGTTCTTC. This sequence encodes CASSLGQGLTMVEQFF.